The 5 T cell receptor beta chains given below trace back to one sample, sequenced in a study of shared clonotypes between healthy human individuals. Sequencing was performed with immunoSEQ multiplex PCR; in TCRdb, only in-frame clones are kept and a portion is missing. The sample lists millions of clones, roughly 94% occurring once. Terminally differentiated effector memory CD45RA+ cells were excluded by CCR7 positive selection of CD45RO-negative cells. The sample consisted of naive CD8+ T cells sorted from blood. The receptor set was obtained from a man younger than 35 in good health.

To note about this clone: Other DNA sequences in the sample encode the same CDR3. This chain uses TRBV9 with TRBJ2-7; 8 nucleotides line up with TRBD1. Germline V lookup: CDR1 SGDLS, CDR2 YYNGEE. With V trimmed by 0 bases and J by 4 bases, 3 bases remained unmatched. The CDR3 extends over 14 amino acids. The CDR3 region is CASSVAQGAYEQYF. The CDR3 DNA reads as TGTGCCAGCAGCGTAGCTCAGGGGGCATACGAGCAGTACTTC.

This chain uses TRBV4-1 with TRBJ2-7; the match to TRBD1 covers 7 bases. CDR1 and CDR2 (germline): MGHRA, YSYEKL. This CDR3 comprises 18 residues. Trimming cost V 4 bases and J 0 bases; bases outside gene matches: 15. In DNA, the CDR3 is TGCGCCAGCAGCCCCGAAGCCCCGACAGGGTTTAGCTCCTACGAGCAGTACTTC. It codes for CASSPEAPTGFSSYEQYF.

In regard to this clone: At the DNA level, this CDR3 is encoded by other sequences in the same sample as well. V and J are TRBV27 and TRBJ1-1; D uncertain. The V and J ends lost 2 bases and 8 bases respectively, with 15 bases between them. This CDR3 has 14 residues. Germline V lookup: CDR1 MNHEY, CDR2 SMNVEV (reference sequence). The CDR3 spells CASSLLGGSAEAFF. The CDR3 DNA sequence: TGTGCCAGCAGTTTACTCGGAGGATCGGCCGAAGCTTTCTTT.

A word on this clone: Other DNA sequences in this sample translate to the same CDR3. This sequence joins TRBV6-1 and TRBJ2-7; no reliable D call. The ends were cut back, 3 bases at V and 0 bases at J, with 6 bases in the middle. This CDR3 has 13 residues. Germline V lookup: CDR1 MNHNS, CDR2 SASEGT. The CDR3 DNA reads TGTGCCAGCAGTGAGACGGTCTCCTACGAGCAGTACTTC. Protein sequence: CASSETVSYEQYF.

The gene calls are TRBV2 and TRBJ1-1, with unresolved D. CDR3 length: 13 residues. The V gene lost 3 bases and the J gene lost 5 bases, with 10 bases spanning the gap. Germline CDR1 reads SNHLY; CDR2 reads FYNNEI. The CDR3 region has the DNA TGTGCCAGCAGTGAGTTGGAAAAAACTGAAGCTTTCTTT. Translated: CASSELEKTEAFF.